This TCR beta chain derives from a study of early T cells in non-severe SARS-CoV-2 infection. The wider study: Unpaired chains resulted from sequencing bulk RNA of unsorted whole blood.

This clonotype was observed many times. TCRdb reprocessed the 5' RACE reads via MiXCR and lists one record per CDR3 protein. The sample holds 28,000 or so distinct CDR3 sequences, around 7% seen once. The CDR3 contains 12 residues. CDR1 and CDR2 from the germline V gene are LNHNV and YYDKDF (reference sequence). Trimming cost V 0 bases and J 7 bases, with 4 bases left between them. This sequence joins TRBV15 and TRBJ1-5; D unresolved. The material sequenced was whole blood. This receptor was obtained from an adult who was a healthcare worker with PCR-confirmed SARS-CoV-2 infection or an uninfected control (not recorded which). The CDR3 coding sequence is TGTGCCACCAGCAGAGATGTCCAGCCCCAGCATTTT. Translated: CATSRDVQPQHF.